The 24 T cell receptor beta chains in this list originate from one sample, sequenced in a study of blood T cell repertoires in COVID-19. The protocol was immunoSEQ multiplex PCR, while the TCRdb copy is restricted to in-frame clones and leaves out a portion. Seen here are 200,000 to 250,000 clones, almost 90% observed once, and the top ten hold less than 3%. Material for sequencing was peripheral blood. The receptors here all came from a woman aged 60-75 years with acute or convalescent COVID-19.

The chain uses TRBV5-1 and TRBJ1-6; 9 bases are shared with TRBD1. V was pared by 2 bases and J by 5 bases, with 2 bases of the junction left unmatched. Germline loops: CDR1 SGHRS, CDR2 YFSETQ. This CDR3 comprises 15 residues. The CDR3 loop reads CASSFRTGDNSPLHF. The CDR3 coding sequence is TGCGCCAGCAGCTTCCGGACAGGGGATAATTCACCCCTCCACTTT.

This clone occurred a few times. The chain uses TRBV10-3 and TRBJ2-1; no clear D. CDR1 is ENHRY and CDR2 is SYGVKD in the germline V gene. V gave up 2 bases and J gave up 2 bases, with 4 bases separating them. The CDR3 has 13 amino acids. CDR3 in amino acids: CAISETPYNEQFF. Here the CDR3 DNA reads TGTGCCATCAGTGAGACTCCCTACAATGAGCAGTTCTTC.

The gene calls are TRBV12-3 or TRBV12-4 and TRBJ1-1; D remains ambiguous. Deletions cut 6 bases from V and 1 base from J, with 9 bases between. This CDR3 spans 13 amino acids. The CDR3: CASRKGGNTEAFF. DNA for the CDR3: TGTGCCAGCAGAAAGGGAGGGAACACTGAAGCTTTCTTT.

The chain carries TRBV30 and TRBJ2-1, with 12 bases lining up with TRBD2. J gave up 7 bases and V 3 bases, and 4 bases lay outside the gene matches. CDR1 and CDR2 (germline): GTSNPN, SVGIG (reference sequence). The CDR3 is 14 residues long. The CDR3 is CAWRGLAGRNEQFF. CDR3 sequence (DNA): TGTGCCTGGAGGGGACTAGCGGGCCGAAATGAGCAGTTCTTC.

This clone is a singleton in its sample. V and J are TRBV28 and TRBJ2-4; 7 nucleotides agree with TRBD1. The CDR3 is 15 residues long. The V gene's germline CDR1 is MDHEN and CDR2 SYDVKM. Trimming removed 6 bases from V and 8 bases from J; junction bases left unmatched: 13. CDR3 nucleotide sequence: TGTGCCAGCAGCCCGCCGACAGGGATGATGGACATTCAGTACTTC. Protein product: CASSPPTGMMDIQYF.

The chain has TRBV5-1 and TRBJ1-2, with D possibly TRBD1 on 6 matching bases. CDR1 and CDR2 from the germline V gene are SGHRS and YFSETQ. With 0 bases removed from V and 9 bases from J, the gap between germline ends came to 15 bases. CDR3 length: 14 residues. The CDR3 coding sequence is TGCGCCAGCAGCTTGGGACAGGCCTACCGAAGCTACACCTTC. Translated: CASSLGQAYRSYTF.

This clone was counted a single time. In DNA form, the CDR3 reads TGTGCCAGCAGTTTAGCAGGGCTCCTCGTCTCTGGAAACACCATATATTTT. Translating gives CASSLAGLLVSGNTIYF. The gene calls are TRBV28 and TRBJ1-3; D possibly corresponds to TRBD1 (5 bases). Germline CDR1 and CDR2: MDHEN and SYDVKM. V was shortened by 2 bases and J by 0 bases, with 14 bases between the two germline ends. The CDR3 spans 17 residues.

The chain is built from TRBV5-1 and TRBJ2-2; weak D call: TRBD1 (6 bases). Germline CDR1 reads SGHRS; CDR2 reads YFSETQ. Between the trimmed V and J ends, which lost 0 bases and 3 bases, there was a span of 9 bases. The length of the CDR3 is 15 residues. CDR3: CASSLGHRDTGELFF. DNA for the CDR3: TGCGCCAGCAGCTTGGGCCACAGGGACACCGGGGAGCTGTTTTTT.

V and J are TRBV6-6 and TRBJ1-1; 11 bases map to TRBD1. The CDR3 has 15 residues. Germline CDR1 reads MNHNY; CDR2 reads SVGAGI (reference sequence). With V trimmed by 4 bases and J by 7 bases, 8 bases remained unmatched. This CDR3 is CASSWDGQGANEAFF. The CDR3 DNA is TGTGCCAGCAGTTGGGACGGACAGGGGGCTAATGAAGCTTTCTTT.

The chain links TRBV2 to TRBJ2-7; TRBD1 matches 9 bases. CDR1 is SNHLY and CDR2 is FYNNEI in the germline V gene. The CDR3 covers 14 residues. The V gene end was trimmed by 10 bases and the J gene end by 2 bases; junction bases not matched to a gene: 9. The CDR3 DNA is TGTGCCACCTCAAGGACAGGGGTGACCTACGAGCAGTACTTC. Translated, it gives CATSRTGVTYEQYF.

To note about this clone: Other DNA sequences in this sample translate to the same CDR3. This rearrangement joins TRBV2 to TRBJ1-5; maybe TRBD1 (5 bases). Germline values: CDR1 SNHLY, CDR2 FYNNEI. The germline V and J ends were trimmed by 2 bases and 4 bases, with 9 bases remaining between them. The CDR3 consists of 14 residues. In DNA, the CDR3 is TGTGCCAGCAGTGAACAGGGTGGGAATCAGCCCCAGCATTTT. It translates to CASSEQGGNQPQHF.

The chain links TRBV11-2 to TRBJ1-2; D gene ambiguous. Trimming left V 4 bases short and J 5 bases short, with 8 bases between. Germline lookup yields CDR1 SGHAT and CDR2 FQNNGV. The CDR3 runs 12 residues. CDR3 DNA sequence: TGTGCCAGCAGCTCCTGGCCGTATGGCTACACCTTC. Translation gives CASSSWPYGYTF.

The rearrangement uses TRBV25-1 and TRBJ1-1; D might be TRBD1 (5 bases). Germline V gene data show CDR1 as MGHDK and CDR2 as SYGVNS. V lost 6 bases and J 4 bases, leaving 12 bases between the germline ends. The CDR3 loop spans 13 amino acids. The chain's CDR3 is CASRGTGGTEAFF. CDR3 coding DNA: TGTGCCAGCAGAGGCACGGGGGGCACTGAAGCTTTCTTT. Looking up the rest from reference TRBV25-1 and TRBJ1-1 gives the full variable domain: EADIYQTPRYLVIGTGKKITLECSQTMGHDKMYWYQQDPGMELHLIHYSYGVNSTEKGDLSSESTVSRIRTEHFPLTLESARPSHTSQYLCASRGTGGTEAFFGQGTRLTVV.

The chain links TRBV11-3 to TRBJ2-1; 7 nucleotides align to TRBD2. Germline lookup yields CDR1 SGHNT and CDR2 YENEEA. V lost 2 bases and J lost 0; bases outside the gene matches: 4. CDR3 length: 16 residues. DNA for the CDR3: TGTGCCAGCAGCTTATCAGCGGGGAGCTCCTACAATGAGCAGTTCTTC. Its translation: CASSLSAGSSYNEQFF.

V and J are TRBV4-2 and TRBJ1-1; TRBD1 aligns across 7 bases. The CDR3 runs to 15 residues. Germline V gene sequence: CDR1 LGHNA, CDR2 YNFKEQ. Trimming cost V 1 base and J 5 bases; bases outside gene matches: 7. The CDR3 spells CASSQGRDRATEAFF. CDR3 coding DNA: TGTGCCAGCAGCCAAGGGAGGGACAGAGCTACTGAAGCTTTCTTT.

This chain joins TRBV5-1 and TRBJ1-1; maybe TRBD1 (5 bases). The CDR3 runs 13 residues. V dropped 2 bases and J dropped 5 bases, with 10 bases sitting between them. Germline lookup yields CDR1 SGHRS and CDR2 YFSETQ. This CDR3 reads CASSLSSGTEAFF. The CDR3 region has the DNA TGCGCCAGCAGCTTAAGTTCAGGGACTGAAGCTTTCTTT.

The chain employs TRBV15 and TRBJ1-2; TRBD1 aligns across 8 bases. Trimming at V came to 3 bases and at J to 2 bases, leaving 8 bases not matched to a gene. The germline gives CDR1 LNHNV, CDR2 YYDKDF (reference sequence). CDR3 length equals 16 residues. CDR3 in amino acids: CATSRTRDRMNYGYTF. The CDR3 region has the DNA TGTGCCACCAGCAGGACAAGGGACAGGATGAACTATGGCTACACCTTC.

The V and J genes are TRBV7-9 and TRBJ2-7; D possibly corresponds to TRBD1 (5 bases). In germline, CDR1 is SEHNR, CDR2 FQNEAQ (reference sequence). The CDR3 is 14 residues long. Trimming removed 4 bases from V and 6 bases from J, with 16 bases in between. This CDR3 is CASSSQAGMFEQYF. The CDR3 bases are TGTGCCAGCAGCTCTCAGGCAGGGATGTTCGAGCAGTACTTC.

On this clone: Germline is not matched at one junction end, which may reflect a read error. The rearrangement uses TRBV7-7 and TRBJ2-5; 10 bases line up with TRBD1. Germline V lookup: CDR1 SSHAT, CDR2 FNYEAQ (reference sequence). This CDR3 is built from 15 residues. The chain's CDR3 is CASSSGQGGQETQYF. The CDR3 nucleotides are TGTGCTAGCAGCTCCGGACAGGGGGGGCAAGAGACCCAGTACTTC.

The CDR3 loop reads CASSWGTGGYEQYF. The CDR3 nucleotides read TGCGCCAGCAGCTGGGGGACAGGGGGCTACGAGCAGTACTTC. J is TRBJ2-7 and V is TRBV5-1, with TRBD1 matching over 11 bases. J was trimmed by 3 bases and V by 3 bases; bases with no gene match: 2. The germline V gene encodes CDR1 SGHRS and CDR2 YFSETQ. The CDR3 runs to 14 residues.

This sequence joins TRBV19 and TRBJ1-5; 9 bases agree with TRBD1. Looked up from germline, CDR1 is LNHDA and CDR2 is SQIVND (reference sequence). This CDR3 is built from 14 residues. Trimming removed 4 bases from V and 2 bases from J; junction bases left unmatched: 0. The CDR3 DNA sequence: TGTGCCAGTAGTAGACAGGGGGGCAATCAGCCCCAGCATTTT. Encoded protein: CASSRQGGNQPQHF.

About this clone: An end of the junction differs from the germline gene, which may be a read error. The V call is TRBV3-1 (or the pseudogene TRBV3-2), the J call TRBJ2-7; D unclear. CDR1 LGHDT and CDR2 YNNKEL come from the germline V gene (reference sequence). The CDR3 extends over 11 amino acids. CDR3 DNA: TGTGCCAGCAGCCAGGGCAGGCCGCCGATTTTC. It encodes CASSQGRPPIF.

The chain recombines TRBV19 with TRBJ1-2; unclear D gene. CDR1 and CDR2 (germline): LNHDA, SQIVND (reference sequence). The CDR3 is 15 residues long. V was trimmed by 1 base and J by 1 base, leaving 10 bases between them. CDR3 loop: CASSIAPGGNYGYTF. In DNA form, the CDR3 reads TGTGCCAGTAGTATAGCTCCGGGTGGTAACTATGGCTACACCTTC. Full variable domain (remainder filled in from reference TRBV19 and TRBJ1-2): DGGITQSPKYLFRKEGQNVTLSCEQNLNHDAMYWYRQDPGQGLRLIYYSQIVNDFQKGDIAEGYSVSREKKESFPLTVTSAQKNPTAFYLCASSIAPGGNYGYTFGSGTRLTVV.

This clone was counted once. The chain combines TRBV2 with TRBJ2-3; 10 positions match TRBD2. This CDR3 has 18 residues. Looked up from germline, CDR1 is SNHLY and CDR2 is FYNNEI. Germline trimming cut 5 bases from V and 1 base from J; bases unmatched to any gene: 12. CDR3 in amino acids: CASSRSGRVTPRTDTQYF. The CDR3 DNA sequence: TGTGCCAGCAGTAGGAGCGGGAGGGTAACCCCTCGCACAGATACGCAGTATTTT.